The clone carrying this TCR beta chain was counted between two and nine times. Its antigen is not identified. These data originate in a study of T-cell memory formation after mild COVID-19. As for the study in general: TCR clusters largely stayed donor specific.

5'RACE with constant-segment primers yielded barcoded, UMI-tagged TCR alpha and TCR beta cDNA libraries. TCRdb analysed the 5' RACE reads with MiXCR anew, one entry per CDR3 protein. Of approximately 150,000 distinct CDR3 sequences listed, over 15% are singletons. Germline CDR1 reads DFQATT; CDR2 reads SNEGSKA (reference sequence). V was cut by 1 base and J by 14 bases, with 12 bases left in between. CDR3 length equals 11 residues. Whole-study findings and limits: Clones contracting over day 15 to 85 were CD4/CD8 balanced, with later expanders leaning CD4+. The main location of contracting CD4+ clones was CM and EM, and that of contracting CD8+ clones was EMRA.

This receptor was obtained from an adult woman who had mild COVID-19 (a few samples of this study predate the infection). Cell type and time point are not known. The sequenced sample was PBMCs or a T cell subset sorted from them (not recorded which). The J gene is TRBJ2-1, the V gene TRBV20-1; D remains ambiguous. CDR3 region: CSARGTGREFF. As DNA, the CDR3 is TGCAGTGCTAGAGGTACCGGTCGAGAGTTCTTC.